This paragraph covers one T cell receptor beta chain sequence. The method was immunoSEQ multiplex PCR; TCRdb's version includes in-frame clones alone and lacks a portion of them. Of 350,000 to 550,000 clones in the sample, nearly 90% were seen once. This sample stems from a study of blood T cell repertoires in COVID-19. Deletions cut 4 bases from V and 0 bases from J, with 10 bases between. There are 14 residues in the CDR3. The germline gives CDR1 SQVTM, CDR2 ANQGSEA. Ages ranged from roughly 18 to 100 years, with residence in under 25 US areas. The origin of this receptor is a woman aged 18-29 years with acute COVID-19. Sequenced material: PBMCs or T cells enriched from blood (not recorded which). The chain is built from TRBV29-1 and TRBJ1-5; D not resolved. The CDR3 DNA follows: TGCAGCGTTGGTAGCGGGAATAGCAATCAGCCCCAGCATTTT. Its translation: CSVGSGNSNQPQHF. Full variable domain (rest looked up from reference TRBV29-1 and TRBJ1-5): SAVISQKPSRDICQRGTSLTIQCQVDSQVTMMFWYRQQPGQSLTLIATANQGSEATYESGFVIDKFPISRPNLTFSTLTVSNMSPEDSSIYLCSVGSGNSNQPQHFGDGTRLSIL.